Reported below is one T cell receptor beta chain. This entry belongs to a study of blood T cell repertoires in COVID-19. Across the whole study: Italy, Spain and the United States were the sources of the convalescent and acute COVID-19 samples.

Only in-frame clones appear in the TCRdb table, and some are missing; sequencing was by immunoSEQ multiplex PCR. The table records tens of thousands of clones, around 87% of them present only once. Germline assignment: CDR1 SGDLS and CDR2 YYNGEE. The germline V and J ends were trimmed by 6 bases and 15 bases, with 13 bases remaining between them. The CDR3 totals 10 residues. The sample consisted of peripheral blood. The chain couples TRBV9 to TRBJ2-1; D is possibly TRBD2 (5 bases). The clonotype originates from a human donor in a cohort sampled during active COVID-19. CDR3 region: CASTSGLSFF. The CDR3 DNA is TGTGCCAGCACGAGCGGTTTATCGTTCTTC.